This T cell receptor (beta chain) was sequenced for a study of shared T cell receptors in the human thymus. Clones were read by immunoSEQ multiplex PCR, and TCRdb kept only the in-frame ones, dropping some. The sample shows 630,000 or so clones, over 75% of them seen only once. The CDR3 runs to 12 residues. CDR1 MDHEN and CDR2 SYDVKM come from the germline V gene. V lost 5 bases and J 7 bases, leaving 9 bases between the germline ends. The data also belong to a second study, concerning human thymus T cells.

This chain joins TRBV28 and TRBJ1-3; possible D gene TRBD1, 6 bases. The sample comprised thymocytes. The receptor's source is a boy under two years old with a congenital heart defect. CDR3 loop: CASSPGHNTIYF. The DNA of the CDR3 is TGTGCCAGCAGTCCGGGACACAACACCATATATTTT.